This TCR beta chain appears in the sequencing data of a study of blood T cell repertoires in COVID-19. Study context: Sites in the United States, Italy and Spain provided acute and convalescent COVID-19 samples. In each case, the material was cDNA or gDNA derived from T cells, B-cell-depleted T cells, or PBMCs.

Sequenced by immunoSEQ multiplex PCR; TCRdb stores in-frame clones only, minus some. The sample shows roughly 15,000 clones, roughly 89% of them seen only once. The V gene's germline CDR1 is SGHTA and CDR2 FQGNSA. The CDR3 loop spans 16 amino acids. The ends were cut back, 0 bases at V and 1 base at J, with 9 bases in the middle. This TCR was recovered from a woman aged 80 or over with COVID-19, enrolled during active disease. Sequenced sample: peripheral blood. J is TRBJ2-2 and V is TRBV7-2; possible D gene TRBD2, 6 bases. The CDR3 sequence: CASSLAGGLNTGELFF. CDR3 nucleotide sequence: TGTGCCAGCAGCTTAGCGGGAGGACTGAACACCGGGGAGCTGTTTTTT.